These 22 T cell receptor beta chains were all obtained from the same sample, sequenced in a study of blood T cell repertoires in COVID-19 (dated by TCRdb to the early 2020s). Libraries came from the immunoSEQ multiplex PCR assay. Not all clones reach the TCRdb copy of this immuneACCESS table, which keeps in-frame sequences only. Checked studies attribute under half of the gap to unresolved V genes and leave the rest unexplained. The sample yields around 98,000 clones; roughly 83% were counted once. Around 16% of the sample belongs to the ten largest clones. The source material was peripheral blood. These receptor sequences come from a woman in her sixties with acute or convalescent COVID-19.

The genes are TRBV20-1 and TRBJ2-2, with unresolved D. V lost 2 bases and J lost 7, with 5 bases in between. Germline V gene lookup returns CDR1 DFQATT and CDR2 SNEGSKA (reference sequence). This CDR3 spans 11 amino acids. The CDR3 DNA follows: TGCAGTGCTAGACAACACGGGGAGCTGTTTTTT. It specifies CSARQHGELFF.

V and J are TRBV5-1 and TRBJ2-7, with D possibly matching TRBD2 (7 bases). The CDR3 extends over 13 amino acids. Germline assignment: CDR1 SGHRS and CDR2 YFSETQ. Trimming stripped 4 bases from V and 7 bases from J, with 15 bases between. This CDR3 reads CASSPEGGGEQYF. DNA of the CDR3: TGCGCCAGCAGCCCGGAGGGGGGGGGTGAGCAGTACTTC.

V usage is TRBV30 and J usage is TRBJ1-5; 8 positions match TRBD1. CDR1 is GTSNPN, CDR2 SVGIG, per germline (reference sequence). The length of the CDR3 is 13 residues. The J segment lost 7 bases and the V segment lost 5 bases, leaving 7 bases of the junction unmatched. CDR3 bases: TGTGCCTGGCAACAGGGGGGCGGGCAGCCCCAGCATTTT. Its translation: CAWQQGGGQPQHF. The full variable domain, completed using reference TRBV30 and TRBJ1-5, is SQTIHQWPATLVQPVGSPLSLECTVEGTSNPNLYWYRQAAGRGLQLLFYSVGIGQISSEVPQNLSASRPQDRQFILSSKKLLLSDSGFYLCAWQQGGGQPQHFGDGTRLSIL.

The rearrangement joins TRBV5-6 to TRBJ1-4; tentative D call: TRBD1 (6 bases). The CDR3 contains 16 residues. Trimming removed 7 bases at V and 8 bases at J, with 24 bases between. Germline assignment: CDR1 SGHDT and CDR2 YYEEEE. The CDR3, as DNA: TGTGCCAGCCCCAGGCCCCTAATAGGGGACAACGAAAAACTGTTTTTT. Amino acids: CASPRPLIGDNEKLFF.

In DNA, the CDR3 is TGTGCCAGCTTCATCCAGGGGGCTCCGAACACTGAAGCTTTCTTT. Translating it yields CASFIQGAPNTEAFF. The gene calls are TRBV28 and TRBJ1-1; TRBD1 matches 8 bases. The CDR3 runs 15 residues. From germline, CDR1 is MDHEN and CDR2 SYDVKM. Trimming at V came to 8 bases and at J to 1 base, leaving 9 bases not matched to a gene.

Details on this clone: A read error may account for a junction end that differs from germline. This chain connects TRBV19 to TRBJ1-2, with 7 bases identical to TRBD1. The CDR3 spans 13 residues. Per germline, CDR1 LNHDA and CDR2 SQIVND (reference sequence). The DNA of the CDR3 is TGTGCCAGTAGCATGGGGGTCGGGACAGCGCTTCTCTTC. Protein product: CASSMGVGTALLF.

In its sample, this clone was seen once. This chain joins TRBV6-4 and TRBJ2-3, with a possible D match to TRBD1 (5 bases). This CDR3 region has 15 residues. Germline-derived CDR1 and CDR2 are MRHNA and SNTAGT. The ends were cut back, 3 bases at V and 0 bases at J, with 10 bases in the middle. CDR3 DNA: TGTGCCAGCAGTGAGACAGTTACTAGCACAGATACGCAGTATTTT. It codes for CASSETVTSTDTQYF.

The rearrangement uses TRBV11-3 and TRBJ1-2; 7 bases align to TRBD1. V dropped 3 bases and J dropped 5; count of bases not matched to a gene: 6. The CDR3 consists of 14 residues. CDR1 and CDR2 (germline): SGHNT, YENEEA. The CDR3 loop is CASSFTGTVYGYTF. The CDR3 DNA reads as TGTGCCAGCAGCTTCACCGGGACAGTATATGGCTACACCTTC. Drawing the rest from reference TRBV11-3 and TRBJ1-2, the complete variable domain is EAGVVQSPRYKIIEKKQPVAFWCNPISGHNTLYWYLQNLGQGPELLIRYENEEAVDDSQLPKDRFSAERLKGVDSTLKIQPAELGDSAVYLCASSFTGTVYGYTFGSGTRLTVV.

The chain carries TRBV30 and TRBJ2-1, with D perhaps matching TRBD2 (7 bases). This CDR3 comprises 14 residues. Trimming shortened V by 5 bases and J by 7 bases, and 18 bases separated the two germline ends. Germline V gives CDR1 GTSNPN, CDR2 SVGIG (reference sequence). CDR3 sequence: CAWGAGASTNEQFF. CDR3 sequence (DNA): TGTGCCTGGGGGGCGGGGGCTTCGACGAATGAGCAGTTCTTC.

The V call is TRBV5-1, the J call TRBJ2-3; TRBD2 agrees at 10 bases. The CDR3 loop spans 16 amino acids. From germline, CDR1 is SGHRS and CDR2 YFSETQ. The ends lost 0 bases at V and 0 bases at J; junction bases unmatched: 1. Here the CDR3 DNA reads TGCGCCAGCAGCTTGGCACTAGCGGGAAGCACAGATACGCAGTATTTT. Its protein is CASSLALAGSTDTQYF.

The chain employs TRBV4-1 and TRBJ2-3; D is unclear. Deletions cut 0 bases from V and 4 bases from J, with 23 bases between. CDR3 length: 19 residues. Per germline, CDR1 MGHRA and CDR2 YSYEKL. CDR3 amino acids: CASSQERLLSRIPPDTQYF. As DNA, the CDR3 is TGCGCCAGCAGCCAAGAACGACTTTTGTCTCGGATCCCTCCAGATACGCAGTATTTT.

The chain is built from TRBV2 and TRBJ1-6; TRBD1 is a possible D gene (5 bases). Deletions cut 4 bases from V and 5 bases from J, with 12 bases between. The length of the CDR3 is 15 residues. CDR1 and CDR2 from the germline V gene are SNHLY and FYNNEI. CDR3: CASSVTDKNNSPLHF. In DNA form, the CDR3 reads TGTGCCAGCAGTGTCACGGACAAGAATAATTCACCCCTCCACTTT. The variable domain in full, completed from reference TRBV2 and TRBJ1-6, reads EPEVTQTPSHQVTQMGQEVILRCVPISNHLYFYWYRQILGQKVEFLVSFYNNEISEKSEIFDDQFSVERPDGSNFTLKIRSTKLEDSAMYFCASSVTDKNNSPLHFGNGTRLTVT.

This chain uses TRBV28 with TRBJ1-3; D may be TRBD1 (6 bases). This CDR3 has 16 residues. The germline gives CDR1 MDHEN, CDR2 SYDVKM. Trimming cost V 3 bases and J 3 bases, with 15 bases left between them. The CDR3 spells CASSLEFWGLGNTIYF. DNA for the CDR3: TGTGCCAGCAGTTTGGAGTTCTGGGGGCTTGGAAACACCATATATTTT.

The chain uses TRBV2 and TRBJ1-5, with TRBD1 matching 9 bases. The CDR3 has 16 residues. With V trimmed by 7 bases and J by 7 bases, 14 bases remained unmatched. Germline V gives CDR1 SNHLY, CDR2 FYNNEI. CDR3 DNA: TGTGCCAGCAAAACTTTACCGGGACAGGGAGGGCAGCCCCAGCATTTT. Protein sequence: CASKTLPGQGGQPQHF.

This clone was recorded a few times. CDR3 residues: CASSQVASSYNEQFF. CDR3 bases: TGTGCCAGCAGCCAAGTAGCCTCCTCCTACAATGAGCAGTTCTTC. The chain has TRBV3-1 (or the pseudogene TRBV3-2) and TRBJ2-1, with unresolved D. The length of the CDR3 is 15 residues. From germline, CDR1 is LGHDT and CDR2 YNNKEL (reference sequence). V was shortened by 1 base and J by 0 bases, with 7 bases between the two germline ends.

This chain uses TRBV11-3 with TRBJ2-7, with D tentatively TRBD2 (6 bases). The CDR3 extends over 13 amino acids. Germline V gene lookup returns CDR1 SGHNT and CDR2 YENEEA. V shed 5 bases and J shed 9 bases, with 17 bases lying between them. CDR3 nucleotides: TGTGCCAGCAGCGGAGATTGGGGGGATCGGCAGTACTTC. Protein sequence: CASSGDWGDRQYF.

The rearrangement links TRBV10-3 to TRBJ1-2; D perhaps matches TRBD1 (5 bases). Between the trimmed V and J ends, which lost 0 bases and 1 base, there was a span of 12 bases. The germline V gene has CDR1 ENHRY and CDR2 SYGVKD. This CDR3 contains 16 residues. CDR3 in amino acids: CAISESSLGGNYGYTF. CDR3 sequence (DNA): TGTGCCATCAGTGAGTCGAGTCTGGGGGGTAACTATGGCTACACCTTC.

V and J are TRBV7-3 and TRBJ1-6; no clear D gene. The CDR3 runs to 15 residues. Per germline, CDR1 SGHTA and CDR2 FQGTGA. Trimming pared 5 bases from V and 9 bases from J, leaving 17 bases between. The CDR3 DNA follows: TGTGCCAGCAGCCCCGGGAGCTCGGCCGGTTCACCCCTCCACTTT. Its translation is CASSPGSSAGSPLHF.

The V gene is TRBV6-2 or TRBV6-3, the J gene TRBJ1-5; 11 bases align to TRBD1. Germline V CDR1 and CDR2: MNHEY, SVGEGT. Trimming at V came to 0 bases and at J to 7 bases, leaving 8 bases not matched to a gene. This CDR3 spans 17 amino acids. CDR3 coding DNA: TGTGCCAGCAGTTACTCGATGGACAGGGGGCGAGAGCAGCCCCAGCATTTT. It encodes CASSYSMDRGREQPQHF.

This chain joins TRBV30 and TRBJ2-3; 11 bases match TRBD2. CDR1 is GTSNPN, CDR2 SVGIG, per germline (reference sequence). The V and J ends lost 1 base and 5 bases, in that order; junction bases with no gene match: 5. The CDR3 totals 15 residues. CDR3 in amino acids: CAWSGTSGGGDTQYF. Here the CDR3 DNA reads TGTGCCTGGAGTGGAACTAGCGGGGGAGGAGATACGCAGTATTTT.

The CDR3 DNA sequence: TGTGCCAGTAGTATAGTAGGACAGGGGAAGACTGAAGCTTTCTTT. It encodes CASSIVGQGKTEAFF. V is TRBV19 and J is TRBJ1-1, with 9 bases matching TRBD1. The CDR3 spans 15 residues. Germline trimming cut 1 base from V and 5 bases from J; bases unmatched to any gene: 5. Germline V gives CDR1 LNHDA, CDR2 SQIVND (reference sequence).

The chain links TRBV13 to TRBJ1-2; 9 bases are shared with TRBD1. CDR3 length: 13 amino acids. V was pared by 5 bases and J by 3 bases, with 1 base of the junction left unmatched. Germline V gene sequence: CDR1 PRHDT, CDR2 FYEKMQ (reference sequence). The CDR3 coding sequence is TGTGCCAGCAGCCGGACAGGGGACTATGGCTACACCTTC. Translation: CASSRTGDYGYTF.